These T cell receptor beta chains were read from a single sample in a study of cytomegalovirus exposure and HLA in healthy donors. Using immunoSEQ multiplex PCR, the repertoire was profiled, and TCRdb retains in-frame clones only, with some absent. The sample has about 30,000 clones. What was sequenced was PBMCs. These receptors originate from a female donor in good health and CMV-seronegative. Both conserved end residues are part of each CDR3. The order of the fields is J gene, D gene, V gene, CDR3 protein, CDR3 DNA. The D gene is left open where the match is weak.

>TRBJ1-5|TRBD1|TRBV18
CASSQRDRGNQPQHF
TGTGCCAGCTCACAACGGGACAGGGGCAATCAGCCCCAGCATTTT
>TRBJ1-1|TRBD1|TRBV19
CASSIPAGGNTEAFF
TGTGCCAGTAGTATTCCGGCAGGGGGGAACACTGAAGCTTTCTTT
>TRBJ2-7|.|TRBV9
CASSVQVGTGEQYF
TGTGCCAGCAGCGTGCAGGTTGGCACCGGCGAGCAGTACTTC
>TRBJ2-2|TRBD1|TRBV7-9
CASSPTDRDTGELFF
TGTGCCAGCAGCCCGACCGACAGGGACACCGGGGAGCTGTTTTTT
>TRBJ1-3|.|TRBV6-5
CASSPLVVGNTIYF
TGTGCCAGCAGTCCTTTAGTGGTAGGAAACACCATATATTTT
>TRBJ2-1|TRBD2|TRBV11-2
CASSPTSGGYNEQFF
TGTGCCAGCAGCCCGACTAGCGGGGGGTACAATGAGCAGTTCTTC
>TRBJ1-6|.|TRBV7-2
CASSLVGGGFGSYNSPLHF
TGTGCCAGCAGCTTAGTGGGGGGGGGTTTTGGCTCCTATAATTCACCCCTCCACTTT
>TRBJ1-4|TRBD1|TRBV14
CASSQEFGRTGDEKLFF
TGTGCCAGCAGCCAAGAGTTTGGTAGGACAGGGGATGAAAAACTGTTTTTT
>TRBJ1-2|.|TRBV5-6
CASSSHREGYGYTF
TGTGCCAGCAGCTCACACAGGGAAGGCTATGGCTACACCTTC
>TRBJ2-7|TRBD1|TRBV29-1
CSAGQGDEQYF
TGCAGCGCCGGACAGGGAGACGAGCAGTACTTC
>TRBJ2-5|TRBD2|TRBV7-3
CASSFGLAAGETQYF
TGTGCCAGCAGCTTCGGACTAGCGGCGGGGGAGACCCAGTACTTC
>TRBJ1-1|.|TRBV15
CATSRVGVDAFF
TGTGCCACCAGCAGAGTCGGGGTAGATGCTTTCTTT
>TRBJ1-2|.|TRBV14
CASSRRSGDGYTF
TGTGCCAGCAGCCGCAGATCAGGGGATGGCTACACCTTC
>TRBJ1-2|.|TRBV9
CASSVGGTYGYTF
TGTGCCAGCAGCGTGGGAGGGACCTATGGCTACACCTTC
>TRBJ1-2|.|TRBV27
CASKLNRGGTDGYTF
TGTGCCAGCAAGTTAAATAGGGGGGGAACCGATGGCTACACCTTC
>TRBJ2-3|TRBD2|TRBV4-3
CASSQDERGLTDTQYF
TGCGCCAGCAGCCAAGATGAGCGGGGGCTCACAGATACGCAGTATTTT
>TRBJ1-5|TRBD1|TRBV6-1
CASSAGQEYGQPQHF
TGTGCCAGCAGTGCCGGACAGGAGTACGGTCAGCCCCAGCATTTT
>TRBJ1-2|TRBD1|TRBV7-3
CASSATGGIGYTF
TGTGCCAGCAGCGCGACAGGGGGGATTGGCTACACCTTC
>TRBJ2-2|.|TRBV10-3
CAISEPGNTGELFF
TGTGCCATCAGTGAACCAGGGAACACCGGGGAGCTGTTTTTT
>TRBJ2-1|TRBD2|TRBV11-2
CASSYGTSGGLGNEQFF
TGTGCCAGCAGCTACGGGACTAGCGGGGGGCTGGGCAATGAGCAGTTCTTC
>TRBJ1-2|.|TRBV6-1
CASSLTGTANYGYTF
TGTGCCAGCAGTCTGACAGGCACAGCTAACTATGGCTACACCTTC
>TRBJ1-2|.|TRBV4-2
CASSQGGRSYGYTF
TGTGCCAGCAGCCAAGGGGGCAGGAGCTATGGCTACACCTTC
>TRBJ2-3|TRBD2|TRBV5-1
CASSLVSGGSTDTQYF
TGCGCCAGCAGCTTGGTTAGCGGGGGAAGCACAGATACGCAGTATTTT
>TRBJ1-1|.|TRBV15
CATSRDQGGGRRSPEAFF
TGTGCCACCAGCAGAGATCAAGGGGGAGGGAGAAGAAGCCCTGAGGCTTTCTTT
>TRBJ1-2|TRBD1|TRBV18
CASSPPDRGVGGYTF
TGTGCCAGCTCACCACCTGACAGGGGAGTTGGTGGCTACACCTTC
>TRBJ1-1|.|TRBV12-5
CASGNQRGGAANTEAFF
TGTGCTAGTGGCAACCAGAGGGGAGGCGCGGCGAACACTGAAGCTTTCTTT
>TRBJ1-2|.|TRBV10-3
CAISDGTNYGYTF
TGTGCCATCAGCGACGGGACAAACTATGGCTACACCTTC
>TRBJ2-3|.|TRBV7-8
CASSFGRLSTDTQYF
TGTGCCAGCAGCTTCGGTCGTCTGTCCACAGATACGCAGTATTTT
>TRBJ1-1|TRBD1|TRBV10-3
CAISEIGQGVEAFF
TGTGCCATCAGTGAGATAGGACAGGGGGTGGAAGCTTTCTTT
>TRBJ1-2|TRBD1|TRBV2
CASSGDRDYGYTF
TGTGCCAGCAGTGGTGACAGGGACTATGGCTACACCTTC
>TRBJ1-5|.|TRBV5-1
CASSLDGRNNQPQHF
TGCGCCAGCAGCTTGGACGGTCGCAACAATCAGCCCCAGCATTTT
>TRBJ2-4|.|TRBV5-4
CASGLIQGPANIQYF
TGTGCCAGCGGCCTGATTCAGGGCCCGGCGAACATTCAGTACTTC
>TRBJ2-7|TRBD2|TRBV14
CASSPLSRAGFNEQYF
TGTGCCAGCAGTCCATTGTCTCGAGCGGGGTTCAACGAGCAGTACTTC
>TRBJ2-7|TRBD2|TRBV10-3
CAISEAAGTTYEQYF
TGTGCCATCAGTGAGGCGGCAGGGACTACCTACGAGCAGTACTTC
>TRBJ2-4|TRBD2|TRBV7-2
CASSLGLAENIQYF
TGTGCCAGCAGCTTAGGGCTAGCGGAAAACATTCAGTACTTC
>TRBJ1-1|TRBD1|TRBV7-2
CASSLRQGATEAFF
TGTGCCAGCAGCCTAAGACAGGGGGCTACTGAAGCTTTCTTT
>TRBJ1-1|.|TRBV4-1
CASSQVDMGFATEAFF
TGCGCCAGCAGCCAAGTGGACATGGGCTTCGCCACTGAAGCTTTCTTT
>TRBJ1-5|.|TRBV28
CASSLDEVQPQHF
TGTGCCAGCAGTTTGGATGAGGTTCAGCCCCAGCATTTT
>TRBJ2-3|TRBD2|TRBV10-1
CASSESKGLAGADTRYF
TGCGCCAGCAGTGAGTCGAAAGGGCTAGCGGGGGCAGATACGCGGTATTTT
>TRBJ1-5|.|TRBV6-1
CASSEEARRAQPQHF
TGTGCCAGCAGTGAAGAGGCGCGGAGGGCTCAGCCCCAGCATTTT